The source of this T cell receptor beta chain is a study of beta chain features in type 1 diabetes (dated by TCRdb to 2016 to 2019). At the level of the whole study: No differences in mean age, gender distribution, total cell number or subset yield were found between patients and healthy donors. A total of about 100,000,000 sorted cells were examined across all samples, and RNA yield correlated strongly with the number of cells per subset. The study compared TCRB repertoires of sorted circulating CD4+ T cell subsets between recently diagnosed type 1 diabetes patients and matched healthy donors. Whereas all 30 or so donors provided naive and central memory subsets, regulatory and stem cell-like memory subsets were isolated from just 8 patients and roughly eight healthy donors.

Per the germline V gene, SGHTA is the CDR1 and FQGNSA is the CDR2. At the junction V is shortened by 4 bases and J by 0 bases, with 10 bases in between. The CDR3 has 16 amino acids, counting the end cysteine and phenylalanine. Only CDR3 DNA is held: 48 bases, read in frame from base 1. Findings and caveats that apply to the study as a whole: At VDJ recombination sites, type 1 diabetes patients had fewer insertions and more deleted nucleotides, which implies abnormalities in thymic rearrangement. Because small numbers of individuals were included in the HLA sub-analyses, any influence of HLA type on TCRB rearrangement was left unresolved. Type 1 diabetes patients showed a moderate but significant shortening of TCRB CDR3 length in all four CD4+ subsets. Naive, central memory and regulatory TCRB repertoires appeared to be more similar among patients than among healthy donors. PCR might favor shorter templates, but patient and control samples were amplified and corrected together, so any skew would affect both groups equally. Because cDNA was sequenced instead of genomic DNA, highly expressing activated cells could be over-represented, though the groups showed no difference in activation or CD3 levels.

From each donor, a single peripheral blood sample of roughly 0.11 L on average was drawn into heparinised tubes. A BD FACSAria II was used to sort naive, central memory, regulatory and stem cell-like memory CD4+ T cells with a panel that included CD45RO, CCR7, CD25, CD127, CD95 and CD27. Purity was above 95% for every sorted population. PBMCs were isolated right away by Lymphoprep density gradient centrifugation and were stained directly, without culture. To minimize batch effects, samples were stained and sorted in pairs, one healthy donor with one patient per experiment. This clone was found a few times. Its binding antigen is unknown. It has no much larger one-base neighbor in the sample; base qualities were not kept. The entire isolated RNA was reverse transcribed using the High Capacity cDNA Reverse Transcription Kit, and thus expressed TCRB transcripts were sequenced. Deep immunoSEQ sequencing was performed on naive, central memory and regulatory T cell samples, with an average of about 4 million total reads per sample. After sorted cells were lysed in RLT buffer, RNA was extracted with DNase-treated RNeasy Micro or Mini kits, with the choice depending on cell number. Each cell subset was processed on its own to prevent cross-contamination, while patient and healthy donor samples were processed together. TCRB sequences were amplified from cDNA with the immunoSEQ multiplex PCR, producing 87-bp fragments spanning the CDR3 region. Sequencing of the amplicons was done on the Illumina HiSeq platform. The original pipeline was this. PCR bias was corrected computationally using synthetic template baselines, and reads within Hamming distance 2 were collapsed, with unmergeable singletons discarded. Reads were aligned against IMGT to assign V, D and J genes, CDR3 length and insertions or deletions at six rearrangement sites. Within each subset, clonotype counts were normalized to sorted cell number, after which true diversity and Gini coefficients were computed with the tcR R package. The overlap coefficient, calculated on TCRB nucleotide sequences, was used to quantify repertoire sharing. Out-of-frame TCRB sequences from naive cells were analyzed to stand in for the pre-selection repertoire. This immuneACCESS table, as held by TCRdb, lists in-frame sequences with V and J called but not all clones. Of the missing ones, under half trace to an unresolved V gene in checked studies; the others have no known cause. D and trimming were read from the DNA, whereas the V and J calls and clone size are those reported in that table. Within this sample are around 690,000 clones, with roughly 12% of them counted one time only. The ten largest clones add up to approximately 0.11% of the sample.

The receptor's source is a man younger than 45 with type 1 diabetes. Sequencing was performed on naive CD4+ T cells from blood. The cell subset or site label of this sample denotes: true naive CD4+ T cells. The sequence joins TRBV7-2 to TRBJ2-6; the D segment may tentatively be TRBD1 or TRBD2, each giving 5 matched bases. The nucleotide sequence is given as TGTGCCAGCAGCTCGACCGGGACCTCTGGGGCCAACGTCCTGACTTTC. It is translated as CASSSTGTSGANVLTF.